This TCR beta chain was sequenced during a study of blood T cell repertoires in COVID-19 (dated by TCRdb to 2020 to 2022). Regarding the study in general: Samples covering the acute and convalescent phases of COVID-19 were provided by collaborators in the United States, Italy and Spain. HLA class I and class II types, where available, came from metadata supplied by the sample provider rather than from assay-based typing. The repertoires were released in a freely available public database intended as a resource for research on the immune response to SARS-CoV-2. A de-identified subject ID, COVID-19 status, age in years and sex were almost always included in the sample metadata. The samples were drawn from two sources: the first 160 participants of the ongoing ImmuneRACE study, and 1,254 subjects contributed by 6 global collaborators. Subjects who had been exposed to COVID-19, were actively infected with it, or had recovered from it provided the deeply sampled blood TCRbeta repertoires that made up the dataset. The material from the prospective study consisted of cDNA or gDNA derived from T cells, B-cell-depleted T cells, or PBMCs. On the study overall, not on this receptor specifically: How much clinical and demographic metadata was included differed by source and by participant, and the metadata was provided uncurated.

TCRbeta CDR3 regions were amplified from genomic DNA by means of the immunoSEQ Assay, a bias-controlled multiplex PCR. On the study's bioinformatics: The number of nucleated cells in each sample was estimated by amplification of reference gene primers within the assay. To quantify the absolute abundance of each unique TCRbeta CDR3 rearrangement, sequence reads were collapsed and filtered. For each sample, productive Simpson clonality was calculated by taking the square root of Simpson's diversity index across productive rearrangements. Imported from immuneACCESS, the table was reduced by TCRdb to in-frame sequences with V and J called. These copies leave out some clones; in studies compared against another copy, an unresolved V gene accounts for under half, and the cause of the remainder is not known. D and trimming come from the DNA, and the V and J calls and clone size come from that table. The sample table holds fewer than 90,000 clones, of which 90% to 95% were seen once. The top ten clones comprise more than 4% of the sample.

Whole blood was collected in K2EDTA tubes by collaborating institutions according to the institutions' own protocols. Collaborator samples were shipped for TCRbeta analysis as frozen whole blood, isolated PBMCs, or DNA extracted from either sample type. About this clone itself: Its antigen remains undetermined. No per-base quality is available; no much larger clone lies one base away.

The CDR3 contains 17 residues, cysteine and phenylalanine counted. Only the CDR3 region is kept as DNA, spanning 51 bases read in frame from base 1. The germline V gene gives CDR1 as ENHRY and CDR2 as SYGVKD. Germline trimming: 7 bases from V, 2 bases from J; junction bases outside gene matches: 11. The sequencing input was peripheral blood. The TCR originated in a human donor with active COVID-19. The donor label of this sample is uncertain. The sequence joins TRBV10-3 to TRBJ2-6; a stretch of 7 junction bases matches TRBD1. The CDR3 region reads CAIKAMSGQPGANVLTF. The nucleotide sequence reads TGTGCCATCAAAGCGATGTCGGGACAGCCTGGGGCCAACGTCCTGACTTTC.